One sample yielded the 31 T cell receptor beta chains listed below, sequenced in a study of technical replicates of blood from several donors. Repertoires were generated with immunoSEQ multiplex PCR, while TCRdb's copy carries only in-frame clones and drops some. Among about 44,000 clones listed, around 96% were seen once. The specimen sequenced was T cells isolated from PBMCs. The receptor source for this set is a human donor in good health.

V is TRBV9 and J is TRBJ2-7, with TRBD2 as a possible D gene (5 bases). From germline, CDR1 is SGDLS and CDR2 YYNGEE. The germline V and J ends were trimmed by 4 bases and 1 base, with 15 bases remaining between them. This CDR3 is built from 15 residues. This CDR3 reads CASSPTGIGSYEQYF. The CDR3 DNA reads TGTGCCAGCAGCCCTACCGGGATAGGGTCCTACGAGCAGTACTTC.

This clone occurred once. J is TRBJ2-1 and V is TRBV6-5; TRBD1 aligns across 8 bases. J lost 7 bases, V lost 3 bases, and 11 bases had no gene match. The CDR3 contains 16 residues. Germline CDR1 and CDR2: MNHEY and SVGAGI. The CDR3 here is CASSYIGQGPWNEQFF. The DNA of the CDR3 is TGTGCCAGCAGTTATATAGGACAGGGTCCTTGGAATGAGCAGTTCTTC.

This chain joins TRBV29-1 and TRBJ1-3; D not certain. The CDR3 has 14 residues. V lost 1 base to trimming and J lost 5 bases, with 12 bases between them. Germline V gene lookup returns CDR1 SQVTM and CDR2 ANQGSEA. CDR3 bases: TGCAGCGTTGAAGGGGCACGGCCGAGAAACACCATATATTTT. As protein: CSVEGARPRNTIYF.

This rearrangement joins TRBV11-2 to TRBJ2-7; 7 bases fit TRBD1. The trim removed 9 bases at V and 3 bases at J, leaving 5 bases unmatched. The CDR3 sequence is 12 residues long. Germline V gives CDR1 SGHAT, CDR2 FQNNGV. The CDR3 sequence: CASRDSYYEQYF. The CDR3 coding sequence is TGTGCCAGTCGGGACAGCTACTACGAGCAGTACTTC. The whole variable domain, filled in from reference TRBV11-2 and TRBJ2-7, reads EAGVAQSPRYKIIEKRQSVAFWCNPISGHATLYWYQQILGQGPKLLIQFQNNGVVDDSQLPKDRFSAERLKGVDSTLKIQPAKLEDSAVYLCASRDSYYEQYFGPGTRLTVT.

The chain carries TRBV2 and TRBJ2-7, with D maybe TRBD2 (6 bases). V was clipped by 0 bases and J by 3 bases, with 12 bases between them. Germline CDR1 is SNHLY and CDR2 is FYNNEI. The CDR3 runs 15 residues. The CDR3 protein is CASSEAGGNFYEQYF. The CDR3 DNA is TGTGCCAGCAGTGAAGCGGGCGGGAACTTCTACGAGCAGTACTTC.

The genes are TRBV12-2 and TRBJ2-2; TRBD1 is the table's D call and was not checked against the DNA. TRBV12-2 constitutes a pseudogene. There are 19 residues in the CDR3. This CDR3 is CASRREETGRLVGTGELFF. Written as DNA, the CDR3 is TGTGCAAGTCGCAGAGAGGAGACAGGGCGATTAGTTGGCACCGGGGAGCTGTTTTTT.

The chain carries TRBV11-3 and TRBJ2-1; 16 bases line up with TRBD2. The germline V gene has CDR1 SGHNT and CDR2 YENEEA. This CDR3 has 16 residues. Trimming removed 8 bases from V and 4 bases from J; junction bases left unmatched: 5. The CDR3 here is CASGTSGRAPYNEQFF. The CDR3 DNA is TGTGCCAGCGGGACTAGCGGGAGGGCCCCTTACAATGAGCAGTTCTTC.

The chain joins TRBV11-2 to TRBJ2-3; 7 bases map to TRBD2. Germline V gene sequence: CDR1 SGHAT, CDR2 FQNNGV. V lost 10 bases, J lost 2 bases, and 9 bases stayed unmatched. The CDR3 sequence is 14 residues long. In DNA form, the CDR3 reads TGTGCCACCCAGAGGGCGGGAGTCACAGATACGCAGTATTTT. It encodes CATQRAGVTDTQYF.

The V call is TRBV28, the J call TRBJ1-2; TRBD1 aligns across 8 bases. The germline CDR1 and CDR2 sequences are MDHEN and SYDVKM. CDR3 length equals 16 residues. The V gene end was trimmed by 3 bases and the J gene end by 0 bases; junction bases not matched to a gene: 6. CDR3: CASSLRPGQANYGYTF. As DNA, the CDR3 is TGTGCCAGCAGTTTGCGGCCGGGACAGGCTAACTATGGCTACACCTTC.

The chain uses TRBV19 and TRBJ2-7, with D possibly matching TRBD1 (6 bases). Trimming removed 3 bases at V and 3 bases at J, with 15 bases between. CDR1 LNHDA and CDR2 SQIVND come from the germline V gene (reference sequence). This CDR3 is built from 15 residues. CDR3 bases: TGTGCCAGTAGTATTAACTGGGGACATCACTACGAGCAGTACTTC. As protein: CASSINWGHHYEQYF.

This rearrangement joins TRBV29-1 to TRBJ2-1; possibly TRBD2 for D (5 bases). V dropped 5 bases and J dropped 15 bases, with 26 bases sitting between them. CDR3 size: 14 residues. From germline, CDR1 is SQVTM and CDR2 ANQGSEA. In DNA form, the CDR3 reads TGCAGCGTTTCCACCGCGACTACCTCGAACCAAGGGTTCTTC. As protein: CSVSTATTSNQGFF.

V and J are TRBV5-1 and TRBJ1-5; TRBD1 might be the D (6 bases). Trimming shortened V by 0 bases and J by 7 bases, and 11 bases separated the two germline ends. CDR1 SGHRS and CDR2 YFSETQ come from the germline V gene. This CDR3 is 14 amino acids long. The CDR3, as DNA: TGCGCCAGCAGCTTGGTAGGGGGTTACCAGCCCCAGCATTTT. Its protein product is CASSLVGGYQPQHF.

The chain joins TRBV6-5 to TRBJ2-1; perhaps TRBD2 as D (6 bases). CDR3 length equals 15 residues. V dropped 6 bases and J dropped 3 bases, with 15 bases sitting between them. Germline V gene lookup returns CDR1 MNHEY and CDR2 SVGAGI. CDR3 nucleotide sequence: TGTGCCAGCAGCCCCTCGGGACTCCTCTACAATGAGCAGTTCTTC. This gives the protein CASSPSGLLYNEQFF.

V is TRBV29-1 and J is TRBJ1-2, with D tentatively TRBD1 (5 bases). This CDR3 spans 13 amino acids. Germline CDR1 and CDR2: SQVTM and ANQGSEA. With 4 bases removed from V and 7 bases from J, the gap between germline ends came to 16 bases. CDR3 amino acids: CSVGRTGGSGYTF. The CDR3 nucleotides are TGCAGCGTTGGACGAACGGGGGGAAGTGGCTACACCTTC. The full variable domain, completed using reference TRBV29-1 and TRBJ1-2, is SAVISQKPSRDICQRGTSLTIQCQVDSQVTMMFWYRQQPGQSLTLIATANQGSEATYESGFVIDKFPISRPNLTFSTLTVSNMSPEDSSIYLCSVGRTGGSGYTFGSGTRLTVV.

The chain combines TRBV6-5 with TRBJ1-2; 8 bases line up with TRBD1. V gave up 5 bases and J gave up 3 bases; unmatched junction bases: 8. The CDR3 has 15 residues. CDR1 and CDR2 (germline): MNHEY, SVGAGI. CDR3 sequence reads: CASSGLTGGDYGYTF. Here the CDR3 DNA reads TGTGCCAGCAGTGGCCTCACAGGGGGTGACTATGGCTACACCTTC.

This rearrangement joins TRBV4-2 to TRBJ2-1, with 9 bases identical to TRBD2. This CDR3 is 15 amino acids long. Germline CDR1 reads LGHNA; CDR2 reads YNFKEQ. J lost 4 bases, V lost 4 bases, and 5 bases had no gene match. CDR3 in DNA: TGTGCCAGCAGCCCCAAGAGCGGGAGGTACAATGAGCAGTTCTTC. Its protein is CASSPKSGRYNEQFF.

By its share, this clone is medium-sized (0.01 to 0.1%). The V gene is TRBV2, the J gene TRBJ2-1; D is undetermined. Trimming removed 4 bases at V and 1 base at J, with 5 bases between. Germline CDR1 is SNHLY and CDR2 is FYNNEI. The CDR3 loop spans 13 amino acids. The CDR3 sequence: CASSVTSYNEQFF. In DNA, the CDR3 is TGTGCCAGCAGTGTGACTTCCTACAATGAGCAGTTCTTC.

This clone is a singleton in its sample. The V call is TRBV6-5, the J call TRBJ1-1; no clear D gene. The length of the CDR3 is 12 residues. Germline values: CDR1 MNHEY, CDR2 SVGAGI. With 5 bases removed from V and 1 base from J, the gap between germline ends came to 5 bases. Here the CDR3 DNA reads TGTGCCAGCAGTCACAGGAACACTGAAGCTTTCTTT. This translates into CASSHRNTEAFF.

The chain links TRBV4-3 to TRBJ2-4, with D possibly TRBD1 on 6 matching bases. V was shortened by 1 base and J by 7 bases, with 11 bases between the two germline ends. There are 14 residues in the CDR3. Germline V gene data show CDR1 as LGHNA and CDR2 as YSLEER. In DNA, the CDR3 is TGCGCCAGCAGCCAAGGGGACACTATGAACATTCAGTACTTC. This translates into CASSQGDTMNIQYF.

V usage is TRBV30 and J usage is TRBJ2-3; a weak D match, TRBD1 (5 bases). The CDR3 covers 12 residues. The germline V gene has CDR1 GTSNPN and CDR2 SVGIG (reference sequence). V shed 3 bases and J shed 4 bases, with 8 bases lying between them. The CDR3 here is CAWSQGSDTQYF. The DNA of the CDR3 is TGTGCCTGGAGCCAGGGTTCAGATACGCAGTATTTT. The full variable domain, in which reference TRBV30 and TRBJ2-3 provide the parts outside the CDR3, is SQTIHQWPATLVQPVGSPLSLECTVEGTSNPNLYWYRQAAGRGLQLLFYSVGIGQISSEVPQNLSASRPQDRQFILSSKKLLLSDSGFYLCAWSQGSDTQYFGPGTRLTVL.

V gene TRBV6-5 combines with J gene TRBJ2-2; the D gene is possibly TRBD2 (5 bases). The V gene lost 0 bases and the J gene lost 7 bases, with 9 bases spanning the gap. CDR1 MNHEY and CDR2 SVGAGI come from the germline V gene. This CDR3 contains 14 residues. CDR3: CASSYSIEGGELFF. In DNA, the CDR3 is TGTGCCAGCAGTTACTCGATCGAGGGCGGGGAGCTGTTTTTT.

The rearrangement links TRBV6-6 to TRBJ2-7; 8 bases map to TRBD2. Trimming took 8 bases from V and 2 from J; bases not matched to a gene: 2. Germline V gives CDR1 MNHNY, CDR2 SVGAGI (reference sequence). The CDR3 runs to 12 residues. The CDR3 region has the DNA TGTGCCAGCGCGGGAGGAGCCTACGAGCAGTACTTC. As protein: CASAGGAYEQYF.

J is TRBJ2-7 and V is TRBV9; TRBD1 might be the D (7 bases). Per germline, CDR1 SGDLS and CDR2 YYNGEE. The V gene lost 0 bases and the J gene lost 5 bases, with 12 bases spanning the gap. The CDR3 runs 14 residues. CDR3 in amino acids: CASSVDGGGNEQYF. The CDR3 coding sequence is TGTGCCAGCAGCGTAGATGGAGGGGGCAACGAGCAGTACTTC.

The rearrangement links TRBV13 to TRBJ1-2, with D maybe TRBD1 (5 bases). CDR1 and CDR2 (germline): PRHDT, FYEKMQ (reference sequence). The ends were cut back, 2 bases at V and 6 bases at J, with 16 bases in the middle. The CDR3 totals 15 residues. CDR3 nucleotides: TGTGCCAGCAGCTTACCTCCAGGGAAGTTCGATGGCTACACCTTC. Translation gives CASSLPPGKFDGYTF.

For the CDR3, the DNA is TGTGCCAGCAGCGTAGGAGGGGGCGCAGCTTTAACTGAAGCTTTCTTT. Translation: CASSVGGGAALTEAFF. The chain links TRBV9 to TRBJ1-1; 7 bases are shared with TRBD1. The CDR3 has 16 amino acids. Trimming at V came to 0 bases and at J to 5 bases, leaving 10 bases not matched to a gene. The germline V gene has CDR1 SGDLS and CDR2 YYNGEE.

The CDR3 sequence is CASSQEGGSGPYEQYF. DNA for the CDR3: TGCGCCAGCAGCCAAGAAGGAGGTAGCGGGCCCTACGAGCAGTACTTC. The genes are TRBV4-1 and TRBJ2-7; 7 bases are a match to TRBD2. The CDR3 is 16 residues long. The trim removed 0 bases at V and 2 bases at J, leaving 7 bases unmatched. The germline V gene encodes CDR1 MGHRA and CDR2 YSYEKL.

The chain has TRBV7-9 and TRBJ1-2; D possibly corresponds to TRBD1 (6 bases). This CDR3 contains 15 residues. V lost 5 bases and J lost 5, with 18 bases in between. In germline, CDR1 is SEHNR, CDR2 FQNEAQ (reference sequence). The CDR3 loop reads CASSTEGGVGYGYTF. In nucleotides, the CDR3 is TGTGCCAGCAGCACAGAGGGGGGGGTAGGATATGGCTACACCTTC.

The chain couples TRBV11-1 to TRBJ2-1, with 10 bases lining up with TRBD1. This CDR3 region has 16 residues. Germline loops: CDR1 SGHAT, CDR2 FQDESV (reference sequence). V shed 1 base and J 2 bases; nucleotides not matched to a gene: 2. CDR3 protein: CASSLGGTGAYNEQFF. CDR3 in DNA: TGTGCCAGCAGCTTAGGAGGGACAGGGGCCTACAATGAGCAGTTCTTC.

The chain couples TRBV4-2 to TRBJ2-1; 14 bases match TRBD2. CDR3 length equals 16 residues. Germline V gives CDR1 LGHNA, CDR2 YNFKEQ. With V trimmed by 4 bases and J by 9 bases, 8 bases remained unmatched. The CDR3 here is CASSPPGLAGVGEQFF. CDR3 nucleotide sequence: TGTGCCAGCAGCCCCCCGGGACTAGCGGGAGTTGGTGAGCAGTTCTTC.

The chain couples TRBV29-1 to TRBJ2-1; D is unresolved. This CDR3 spans 11 amino acids. The germline V gene encodes CDR1 SQVTM and CDR2 ANQGSEA. Trimming removed 4 bases at V and 4 bases at J, with 5 bases between. The CDR3 bases are TGCAGCGTTGTTGCGTACAATGAGCAGTTCTTC. Translation gives CSVVAYNEQFF.

This clone appeared once. The chain links TRBV10-3 to TRBJ2-7, with 10 positions matching TRBD2. This CDR3 is built from 14 residues. Looked up from germline, CDR1 is ENHRY and CDR2 is SYGVKD. Unmatched junction bases numbered 5, after V lost 5 bases and J lost 4 bases. The CDR3 protein is CAISPSGSLYEQYF. In DNA, the CDR3 is TGTGCCATCAGTCCTAGCGGGAGCCTTTACGAGCAGTACTTC.